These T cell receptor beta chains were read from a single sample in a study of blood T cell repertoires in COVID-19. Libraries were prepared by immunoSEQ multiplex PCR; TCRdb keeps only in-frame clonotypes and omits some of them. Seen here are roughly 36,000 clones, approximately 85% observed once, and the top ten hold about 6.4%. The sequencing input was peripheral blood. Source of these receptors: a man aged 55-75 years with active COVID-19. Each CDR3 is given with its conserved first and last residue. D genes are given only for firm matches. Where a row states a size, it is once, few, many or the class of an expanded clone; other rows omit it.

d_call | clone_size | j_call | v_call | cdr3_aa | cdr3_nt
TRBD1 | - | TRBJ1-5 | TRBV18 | CASSTRPGQGGNQPQHF | TGTGCCAGCTCCACGAGGCCGGGACAGGGTGGCAATCAGCCCCAGCATTTT
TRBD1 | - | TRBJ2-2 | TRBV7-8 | CASSLGNRGRLFF | TGTGCCAGCAGCTTGGGAAACAGGGGGAGGCTGTTTTTT
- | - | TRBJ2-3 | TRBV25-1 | CASSVMAGTDTQYF | TGTGCCAGCAGTGTAATGGCGGGCACAGATACGCAGTATTTT
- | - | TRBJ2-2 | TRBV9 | CASSVAGLNTGELFF | TGTGCCAGCAGCGTCGCGGGGCTGAACACCGGGGAGCTGTTTTTT
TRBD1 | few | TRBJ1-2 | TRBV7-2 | CASSPNPTGGYTF | TGTGCCAGCAGCCCTAACCCGACAGGGGGCTACACCTTC
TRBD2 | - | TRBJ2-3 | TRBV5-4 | CASSPGGLAGGTDTQYF | TGTGCCAGCAGCCCGGGGGGCCTAGCGGGAGGCACAGATACGCAGTATTTT
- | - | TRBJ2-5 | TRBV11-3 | CASSLGLSREGRETQYF | TGTGCCAGCAGCTTAGGTTTGTCCAGGGAAGGGCGAGAGACCCAGTACTTC
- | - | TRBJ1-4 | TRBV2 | CASRQHNEKLFF | TGTGCCAGCAGACAGCACAATGAAAAACTGTTTTTT
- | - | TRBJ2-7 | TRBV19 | CASTDGPEQYF | TGTGCCAGTACCGATGGGCCCGAGCAGTACTTC
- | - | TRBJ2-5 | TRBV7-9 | CASSLILGGDVYF | TGTGCCAGCAGCTTAATATTGGGCGGGGATGTGTACTTC
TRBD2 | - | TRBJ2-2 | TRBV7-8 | CASSPRTSANTGELFF | TGTGCCAGCAGCCCCAGGACTAGCGCGAACACCGGGGAGCTGTTTTTT
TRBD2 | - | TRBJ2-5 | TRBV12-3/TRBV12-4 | CARAWGGIETQYF | TGTGCCAGAGCTTGGGGAGGGATTGAGACCCAGTACTTC
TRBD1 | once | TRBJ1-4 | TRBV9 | CASSSGGTNEKLFF | TGTGCCAGCAGCTCAGGGGGAACTAATGAAAAACTGTTTTTT
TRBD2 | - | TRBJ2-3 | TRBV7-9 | CASSPGTSGTDTQYF | TGTGCCAGCAGCCCGGGGACTAGCGGGACAGATACGCAGTATTTT
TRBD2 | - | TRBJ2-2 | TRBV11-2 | CASSPLAVNTGELFF | TGTGCCAGCAGCCCGCTAGCGGTGAACACCGGGGAGCTGTTTTTT
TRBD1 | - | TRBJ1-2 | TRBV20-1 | CSAIRGNGYTF | TGCAGTGCTATCAGGGGGAATGGCTACACCTTC
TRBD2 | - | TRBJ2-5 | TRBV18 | CASSPPAGVETQYF | TGTGCCAGCTCCCCCCCAGCGGGAGTAGAGACCCAGTACTTC
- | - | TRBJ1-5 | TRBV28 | CASKESGVRGNQPQHF | TGTGCCAGCAAGGAATCAGGGGTACGTGGCAATCAGCCCCAGCATTTT
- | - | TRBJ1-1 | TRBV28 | CASSLEQEAFF | TGTGCCAGCAGTTTAGAACAAGAAGCTTTCTTT
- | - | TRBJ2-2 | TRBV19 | CASSITSMSAGELFF | TGTGCCAGTAGTATAACTAGCATGTCGGCCGGGGAGCTGTTTTTT
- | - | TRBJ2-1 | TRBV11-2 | CASSPRLQGIYNEQFF | TGTGCCAGCAGCCCACGTCTTCAGGGGATCTACAATGAGCAGTTCTTC
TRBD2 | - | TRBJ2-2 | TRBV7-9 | CAPSGANTGELFF | TGTGCCCCTAGCGGGGCGAACACCGGGGAGCTGTTTTTT
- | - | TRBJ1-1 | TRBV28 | CASSESPRGNTEAFF | TGTGCCAGCAGTGAGAGCCCCCGGGGGAACACTGAAGCTTTCTTT
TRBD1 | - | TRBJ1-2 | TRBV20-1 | CSATRQGFYTF | TGCAGTGCAACCAGACAGGGATTCTACACCTTC
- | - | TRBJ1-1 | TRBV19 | CASSIDRAGVNTEAFF | TGTGCCAGTAGTATAGATCGGGCAGGGGTGAACACTGAAGCTTTCTTT
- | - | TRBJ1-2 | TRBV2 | CASSEAGQGYGYTF | TGTGCCAGCAGTGAAGCAGGTCAGGGCTATGGCTACACCTTC
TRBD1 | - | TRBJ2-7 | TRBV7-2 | CASSLGQGARYEQYF | TGTGCCAGCAGCCTAGGACAGGGGGCGCGGTACGAGCAGTACTTC